This T cell receptor (beta chain) was sequenced in a study of sequential checkpoint blockade in melanoma. Study background: Patients were randomized 1:1 to nivolumab-then-ipilimumab or ipilimumab-then-nivolumab first-line. Both treatment sequences were followed by maintenance nivolumab.

Sequenced by immunoSEQ multiplex PCR; TCRdb stores in-frame clones only, minus some. The data contain approximately 8,400 clones, around 60% of them seen just once; the ten biggest clones take up around 50%. Treatment in this sample: randomized to nivolumab then ipilimumab (arm A) or the reverse (arm B). DNA-damaging chemotherapy had not been given to any patient beforehand. Sorted cells were live CD3+CD8+, lacking CD19 and CD56, from PBMCs. The sample here was CD8+ T cells sorted from blood (inferred from file names), taken from a patient given nivolumab and ipilimumab in sequence. The sequence came from a human patient with melanoma. Some clones in this sample may be carry-over from other donors' samples.

The DNA for the CDR3 is TGCGCCAGCAGCCAGGAAACAGGAAACTATGGCTACACCTTC. Translation gives CASSQETGNYGYTF. The chain joins TRBV4-3 to TRBJ1-2; D perhaps matches TRBD1 (5 bases). Germline V CDR1 and CDR2: LGHNA, YSLEER. The CDR3 runs 14 residues. V lost 3 bases and J 2 bases, leaving 10 bases between the germline ends.